One sample yielded the 27 T cell receptor beta chains listed below, sequenced in a study of cytomegalovirus exposure and HLA in healthy donors. Method: immunoSEQ multiplex PCR; TCRdb's copy keeps in-frame clones and lacks some. The sample includes about 200,000 clones, more than 70% of them seen just once. What was sequenced was PBMCs. The source of these receptors is a woman under 30 in good health and CMV-seronegative.

This clone was seen more than once but under ten times. The rearrangement joins TRBV6-4 to TRBJ2-2; D is undetermined. Per germline, CDR1 MRHNA and CDR2 SNTAGT. The CDR3 contains 13 residues. Trimming took 3 bases from V and 2 from J, leaving 4 bases between them. CDR3 DNA: TGTGCCAGCAGTGAGACTAACACCGGGGAGCTGTTTTTT. It specifies CASSETNTGELFF.

The chain joins TRBV5-1 to TRBJ2-2, with D maybe TRBD2 (5 bases). This CDR3 has 14 amino acids. V was pared by 6 bases and J by 1 base, with 10 bases between. CDR1 is SGHRS and CDR2 is YFSETQ in the germline V gene. This CDR3 reads CASTRGGNTGELFF. CDR3 sequence (DNA): TGCGCCAGCACCAGAGGAGGGAACACCGGGGAGCTGTTTTTT.

This rearrangement joins TRBV5-5 to TRBJ1-2, with 7 bases identical to TRBD1. The CDR3 covers 13 residues. Germline V CDR1 and CDR2: SGHKS, YYEKEE (reference sequence). Trimming cost V 3 bases and J 8 bases; bases outside gene matches: 7. CDR3 nucleotides: TGTGCCAGCAGCTCCAGGGGGAACGAGGGCTACACCTTC. It encodes CASSSRGNEGYTF.

V usage is TRBV4-1 and J usage is TRBJ2-1; possible D gene TRBD2, 5 bases. CDR1 MGHRA and CDR2 YSYEKL come from the germline V gene. The CDR3 has 16 amino acids. V lost 1 base and J lost 6, with 16 bases in between. In nucleotides, the CDR3 is TGCGCCAGCAGCCAAGCCGGGCTAGCATATTTCAATGAGCAGTTCTTC. It is translated as CASSQAGLAYFNEQFF.

The gene calls are TRBV30 and TRBJ2-3, with TRBD1 matching 8 bases. Trimming at V came to 3 bases and at J to 9 bases, leaving 8 bases not matched to a gene. The CDR3 length is 13 residues. Germline CDR1 is GTSNPN and CDR2 is SVGIG (reference sequence). The CDR3 nucleotides read TGTGCCTGGAGGGGGCAGGGGGCTGAGACGCAGTATTTT. Its protein is CAWRGQGAETQYF.

The CDR3 loop reads CASSLTSGLQYF. The CDR3 nucleotides are TGTGCCAGCAGCCTTACTAGCGGCCTCCAGTACTTC. The rearrangement links TRBV7-2 to TRBJ2-7, with 8 bases fitting TRBD2. V shed 5 bases, J shed 10 bases, and the junction held 7 bases outside the gene matches. The germline gives CDR1 SGHTA, CDR2 FQGNSA. The CDR3 totals 12 residues. The variable domain in full, completed from reference TRBV7-2 and TRBJ2-7, reads GAGVSQSPSNKVTEKGKDVELRCDPISGHTALYWYRQSLGQGLEFLIYFQGNSAPDKSGLPSDRFSAERTGGSVSTLTIQRTQQEDSAVYLCASSLTSGLQYFGPGTRLTVT.

The chain employs TRBV5-1 and TRBJ1-1, with D maybe TRBD1 (5 bases). V lost 4 bases and J 5 bases, leaving 21 bases between the germline ends. CDR3 length: 16 amino acids. Germline CDR1 and CDR2: SGHRS and YFSETQ. The DNA of the CDR3 is TGCGCCAGCAGCCGCACGACAGTGGGGGGGGGTACTGAAGCTTTCTTT. Residues: CASSRTTVGGGTEAFF.

The chain employs TRBV5-4 and TRBJ2-1, with D possibly TRBD2 on 5 matching bases. Germline assignment: CDR1 SGHNT and CDR2 YYREEE (reference sequence). V gave up 4 bases and J gave up 12 bases, with 11 bases separating them. The CDR3 length is 11 residues. The chain's CDR3 is CASSEGRRQFF. The CDR3 DNA reads TGTGCCAGCAGCGAGGGAAGGCGGCAGTTCTTC.

The chain has TRBV9 and TRBJ1-1; no clear D. Trimming removed 5 bases at V and 0 bases at J, with 32 bases between. The germline gives CDR1 SGDLS, CDR2 YYNGEE. The CDR3 is made up of 21 amino acids. Written as DNA, the CDR3 is TGTGCCAGCAGGATACTAGGACCCGACATCCTGACTTCTTACATGAACACTGAAGCTTTCTTT. Translation: CASRILGPDILTSYMNTEAFF.

This clone was observed once. This chain joins TRBV9 and TRBJ2-2; TRBD2 agrees at 15 bases. The V and J ends lost 2 bases and 4 bases, in that order; junction bases with no gene match: 6. The CDR3 spans 18 residues. The germline gives CDR1 SGDLS, CDR2 YYNGEE. The CDR3 spells CASSVAGTSGGFTGELFF. CDR3 bases: TGTGCCAGCAGCGTTGCTGGGACTAGCGGGGGGTTCACCGGGGAGCTGTTTTTT.

This clone was seen a few times. The gene calls are TRBV18 and TRBJ1-2; weak D call: TRBD1 (5 bases). This CDR3 has 13 amino acids. V gave up 2 bases and J gave up 2 bases, with 6 bases separating them. The germline V gene encodes CDR1 KGHSH and CDR2 LQKENI. This chain's CDR3 is CASSPAGNYGYTF. The DNA of the CDR3 is TGTGCCAGCTCACCAGCAGGGAACTATGGCTACACCTTC. Full variable domain (outside the CDR3, taken from reference TRBV18 and TRBJ1-2): NAGVMQNPRHLVRRRGQEARLRCSPMKGHSHVYWYRQLPEEGLKFMVYLQKENIIDESGMPKERFSAEFPKEGPSILRIQQVVRGDSAAYFCASSPAGNYGYTFGSGTRLTVV.

The rearrangement joins TRBV7-3 to TRBJ2-7, with a possible D match to TRBD1 (6 bases). Looked up from germline, CDR1 is SGHTA and CDR2 is FQGTGA. The CDR3 totals 13 residues. V was clipped by 4 bases and J by 2 bases, with 9 bases between them. This CDR3 is CASSYRDTYEQYF. For the CDR3, the DNA is TGTGCCAGCAGCTACAGGGACACCTACGAGCAGTACTTC.

The chain combines TRBV19 with TRBJ1-2, with 8 bases fitting TRBD1. The trim removed 5 bases at V and 2 bases at J, leaving 7 bases unmatched. CDR1 is LNHDA and CDR2 is SQIVND in the germline V gene (reference sequence). This CDR3 contains 15 residues. This CDR3 reads CASSPRTGKNYGYTF. DNA of the CDR3: TGTGCCAGTAGTCCTCGGACAGGGAAGAACTATGGCTACACCTTC.

The chain carries TRBV27 and TRBJ2-4; TRBD1 matches 9 bases. CDR3 length: 16 amino acids. Per germline, CDR1 MNHEY and CDR2 SMNVEV (reference sequence). V was pared by 3 bases and J by 4 bases, with 7 bases of the junction left unmatched. The CDR3 is CASSFYSGQGKNIQYF. Written as DNA, the CDR3 is TGTGCCAGCAGTTTTTACTCCGGACAGGGGAAAAACATTCAGTACTTC.

The chain combines TRBV5-4 with TRBJ2-7; D remains ambiguous. This CDR3 is built from 15 residues. With 2 bases removed from V and 2 bases from J, the gap between germline ends came to 14 bases. Germline CDR1 reads SGHNT; CDR2 reads YYREEE (reference sequence). The CDR3, as DNA: TGTGCCAGCAGCTTTTCCCTTACTCGTGCCTACGAGCAGTACTTC. Its translation is CASSFSLTRAYEQYF. Based on the CDR3 plus reference TRBV5-4 and TRBJ2-7, the full variable domain is ETGVTQSPTHLIKTRGQQVTLRCSSQSGHNTVSWYQQALGQGPQFIFQYYREEENGRGNFPPRFSGLQFPNYSSELNVNALELDDSALYLCASSFSLTRAYEQYFGPGTRLTVT.

The rearrangement uses TRBV7-9 and TRBJ1-4; perhaps TRBD1 as D (5 bases). V was pared by 2 bases and J by 7 bases, with 11 bases between. Germline V gene data show CDR1 as SEHNR and CDR2 as FQNEAQ (reference sequence). The CDR3 is 14 residues long. The CDR3 protein is CASSLTQGGEKLFF. DNA of the CDR3: TGTGCCAGCAGCTTAACGCAGGGAGGTGAAAAACTGTTTTTT.

In this sample, this clone turned up once. The CDR3 spells CATSREGGRNTEAFF. The DNA of the CDR3 is TGTGCCACCAGCAGAGAGGGGGGAAGAAACACTGAAGCTTTCTTT. The V and J genes are TRBV15 and TRBJ1-1, with D tentatively TRBD1 (5 bases). Germline-derived CDR1 and CDR2 are LNHNV and YYDKDF (reference sequence). The CDR3 is 15 residues long. Deletions cut 0 bases from V and 2 bases from J, with 10 bases between.

The chain carries TRBV7-2 and TRBJ2-3; no definite D call. Trimming shortened V by 5 bases and J by 11 bases, and 11 bases separated the two germline ends. Germline CDR1 is SGHTA and CDR2 is FQGNSA. There are 11 residues in the CDR3. In DNA form, the CDR3 reads TGTGCCAGCAGCCCGGCGGAAAGGCAGTATTTT. Its protein product is CASSPAERQYF.

In nucleotides, the CDR3 is TGTGCCAGCTCTCCGGACAGCGCTCGAAACATGAACACTGAAGCTTTCTTT. It codes for CASSPDSARNMNTEAFF. The chain joins TRBV18 to TRBJ1-1; tentative D call: TRBD1 (6 bases). Germline-derived CDR1 and CDR2 are KGHSH and LQKENI. Trimming left V 6 bases short and J 0 bases short, with 20 bases between. This CDR3 contains 17 residues. The variable domain in full, completed from reference TRBV18 and TRBJ1-1, reads NAGVMQNPRHLVRRRGQEARLRCSPMKGHSHVYWYRQLPEEGLKFMVYLQKENIIDESGMPKERFSAEFPKEGPSILRIQQVVRGDSAAYFCASSPDSARNMNTEAFFGQGTRLTVV.

The V and J genes are TRBV9 and TRBJ2-3; 15 bases align to TRBD2. CDR3 length: 18 residues. The germline gives CDR1 SGDLS, CDR2 YYNGEE. Trimming at V came to 4 bases and at J to 3 bases, leaving 9 bases not matched to a gene. The DNA for the CDR3 is TGTGCCAGCAGCCCCCGGACTAGCGGGGGGGCTGATACAGATACGCAGTATTTT. Translated, it gives CASSPRTSGGADTDTQYF. The complete variable domain, with remaining parts taken from reference TRBV9 and TRBJ2-3, reads DSGVTQTPKHLITATGQRVTLRCSPRSGDLSVYWYQQSLDQGLQFLIQYYNGEERAKGNILERFSAQQFPDLHSELNLSSLELGDSALYFCASSPRTSGGADTDTQYFGPGTRLTVL.

The gene calls are TRBV6-5 and TRBJ2-3; no clear D. This CDR3 has 13 amino acids. V was shortened by 2 bases and J by 6 bases, with 9 bases between the two germline ends. Germline V gene lookup returns CDR1 MNHEY and CDR2 SVGAGI. Here the CDR3 reads CASSYGSKDTQYF. For the CDR3, the DNA is TGTGCCAGCAGTTACGGCTCAAAGGATACGCAGTATTTT.

The chain couples TRBV6-5 to TRBJ1-1; 7 bases map to TRBD1. Germline V lookup: CDR1 MNHEY, CDR2 SVGAGI. The CDR3 runs 11 residues. The trim removed 6 bases at V and 8 bases at J, leaving 3 bases unmatched. In DNA form, the CDR3 reads TGTGCCAGCAGACGGACAGGCGAAGCTTTCTTT. Its translation: CASRRTGEAFF.

The CDR3 nucleotides are TGCGCCAGCAGCCCCTTAAACTTTGGGCAGTTCTTC. It is translated as CASSPLNFGQFF. This chain connects TRBV5-1 to TRBJ2-1; no clear D. CDR3 length: 12 residues. Germline lookup yields CDR1 SGHRS and CDR2 YFSETQ. V lost 4 bases, J lost 12 bases, and 14 bases lay in between.

The J gene is TRBJ2-7, the V gene TRBV27; 8 bases fit TRBD1. Per germline, CDR1 MNHEY and CDR2 SMNVEV (reference sequence). The V gene end was trimmed by 0 bases and the J gene end by 4 bases; junction bases not matched to a gene: 8. The CDR3 consists of 16 residues. CDR3 region: CASSLSQGASRYEQYF. DNA of the CDR3: TGTGCCAGCAGTTTATCTCAGGGGGCAAGTCGGTACGAGCAGTACTTC.

This chain links TRBV6-6 with TRBJ1-1; TRBD1 matches 9 bases. This CDR3 spans 16 amino acids. V was pared by 6 bases and J by 5 bases, with 13 bases of the junction left unmatched. The V gene's germline CDR1 is MNHNY and CDR2 SVGAGI (reference sequence). CDR3 in DNA: TGTGCCAGCAGGGACCAGTCACAGGGGGCGGTGACTGAAGCTTTCTTT. Translating gives CASRDQSQGAVTEAFF.

The chain has TRBV5-1 and TRBJ1-1, with TRBD1 as a possible D gene (5 bases). The V gene lost 0 bases and the J gene lost 4 bases, with 13 bases spanning the gap. The CDR3 extends over 15 amino acids. Germline CDR1 and CDR2: SGHRS and YFSETQ. CDR3 DNA: TGCGCCAGCAGCTTGGCAGCCAGACAGACCACTGAAGCTTTCTTT. It yields the protein CASSLAARQTTEAFF.

This sequence joins TRBV10-3 and TRBJ1-2; 7 bases line up with TRBD1. The germline gives CDR1 ENHRY, CDR2 SYGVKD. The CDR3 totals 13 residues. With 4 bases clipped from V and 4 bases from J, the junction kept 3 bases outside the gene matches. This chain's CDR3 is CAISVQGGYGYTF. The CDR3 DNA is TGTGCCATCAGTGTTCAGGGGGGCTATGGCTACACCTTC.